The next 10 T cell receptor beta chains were all read from a single sample in a study of blood T cell repertoires in COVID-19. TCRdb keeps only in-frame clones here, not all; method: immunoSEQ multiplex PCR. The table records about 250,000 clones, about nine tenths of them present only once. Material for sequencing was PBMCs or T cells enriched from blood (not recorded which). Receptors were obtained from a woman under 40 with acute COVID-19.

V and J are TRBV3-1 (or the pseudogene TRBV3-2) and TRBJ2-7; D unclear. Trimming shortened V by 4 bases and J by 3 bases, and 10 bases separated the two germline ends. Germline V CDR1 and CDR2: LGHDT, YNNKEL (reference sequence). The CDR3 runs to 13 residues. The CDR3 here is CASSRTTGYEQYF. In DNA, the CDR3 is TGTGCCAGCAGCCGCACCACGGGCTACGAGCAGTACTTC.

The rearrangement joins TRBV18 to TRBJ2-5; 7 positions agree with TRBD1. The germline V gene encodes CDR1 KGHSH and CDR2 LQKENI. The CDR3 covers 16 residues. With 1 base clipped from V and 2 bases from J, the junction kept 7 bases outside the gene matches. CDR3 DNA: TGTGCCAGCTCACCACGGGACAGATCAAGTCAAGAGACCCAGTACTTC. It is translated as CASSPRDRSSQETQYF.

The genes are TRBV3-1 (or the pseudogene TRBV3-2) and TRBJ2-1; 9 bases line up with TRBD2. The germline gives CDR1 LGHDT, CDR2 YNNKEL (reference sequence). This CDR3 spans 18 amino acids. The junction had 10 bases not matched to a gene; V was cut back by 2 bases and J by 2 bases. This CDR3 reads CASSQLNRLAAAYNEQFF. The DNA of the CDR3 is TGTGCCAGCAGCCAACTGAACCGACTAGCGGCTGCCTACAATGAGCAGTTCTTC.

This chain connects TRBV27 to TRBJ1-5; TRBD1 matches at 7 bases. Germline trimming cut 3 bases from V and 4 bases from J; bases unmatched to any gene: 3. Germline lookup yields CDR1 MNHEY and CDR2 SMNVEV (reference sequence). The CDR3 spans 14 residues. CDR3 loop: CASSLGTANQPQHF. CDR3 in DNA: TGTGCCAGCAGTTTGGGGACAGCAAATCAGCCCCAGCATTTT.

A few counts support this clone. The chain has TRBV7-2 and TRBJ1-1, with D uncertain. There are 12 residues in the CDR3. The germline CDR1 and CDR2 sequences are SGHTA and FQGNSA. V dropped 5 bases and J dropped 11 bases, with 15 bases sitting between them. In DNA, the CDR3 is TGTGCCAGCAGCCAACCGGGGTTTTTGGCTTTCTTT. Amino acid sequence: CASSQPGFLAFF.

This chain links TRBV5-4 with TRBJ1-1; D call uncertain. This CDR3 spans 15 amino acids. The germline V and J ends were trimmed by 4 bases and 5 bases, with 18 bases remaining between them. CDR1 and CDR2 from the germline V gene are SGHNT and YYREEE (reference sequence). CDR3 residues: CASSPPRGFITEAFF. The CDR3 DNA reads TGTGCCAGCAGCCCCCCCCGGGGATTTATTACTGAAGCTTTCTTT.

As for this clone: Other DNA sequences in the sample encode the same CDR3. J is TRBJ2-7 and V is TRBV11-3, with 7 bases that match TRBD1. There are 14 residues in the CDR3. J was trimmed by 2 bases and V by 1 base; bases with no gene match: 2. CDR1 is SGHNT, CDR2 YENEEA, per germline. CDR3 DNA: TGTGCCAGCAGCTTAGGACAGGGAACCTACGAGCAGTACTTC. Translation gives CASSLGQGTYEQYF.

The CDR3: CATSGGGGNEKLFF. Here the CDR3 DNA reads TGTGCCACCAGTGGCGGGGGCGGTAATGAAAAACTGTTTTTT. The rearrangement joins TRBV24-1 to TRBJ1-4; maybe TRBD1 (6 bases). Germline CDR1 and CDR2: KGHDR and SFDVKD. This CDR3 is built from 14 residues. With 5 bases removed from V and 4 bases from J, the gap between germline ends came to 10 bases.

This chain uses TRBV3-1 (or the pseudogene TRBV3-2) with TRBJ1-2; weak D call: TRBD1 (5 bases). CDR1 is LGHDT, CDR2 YNNKEL, per germline (reference sequence). This CDR3 contains 12 residues. V was cut by 6 bases and J by 4 bases, with 9 bases left in between. The CDR3 is CASRGDFYGYTF. Written as DNA, the CDR3 is TGTGCCAGCAGGGGGGACTTCTATGGCTACACCTTC.

This chain joins TRBV7-8 and TRBJ1-5, with 7 bases lining up with TRBD1. Germline V CDR1 and CDR2: SGHVS, FQNEAQ. CDR3 length: 18 residues. The V gene end was trimmed by 1 base and the J gene end by 8 bases; junction bases not matched to a gene: 17. CDR3: CASSLGQGPILNHEPQHF. Here the CDR3 DNA reads TGTGCCAGCAGCTTAGGACAGGGCCCTATCCTAAATCATGAGCCCCAGCATTTT.